Each of the 8 T cell receptor beta chains below was sequenced from the same sample in a study of shared clonotypes between healthy human individuals. Some clones are missing from TCRdb's copy, which holds only in-frame ones; the method was immunoSEQ multiplex PCR. The sample carries 650,000 to 750,000 clones, around 72% recorded once. The source material was memory CD4+ T cells sorted from blood. Described subset: CD45RA-negative fraction. These receptors were taken from a woman in her 30s in good health.

This clone has more than one count but fewer than ten. The gene calls are TRBV23-1 and TRBJ2-3; TRBD1 might be the D (6 bases). Being an ORF, TRBV23-1 has a function that is uncertain. This CDR3 is 18 amino acids long. V gave up 2 bases and J gave up 1 base, with 19 bases separating them. CDR3 sequence reads: CASSQNPGHRQGTDTQYF. For the CDR3, the DNA is TGCGCCAGCAGTCAAAATCCAGGGCACCGACAGGGCACAGATACGCAGTATTTT.

This clone was seen more than once but under ten times. This chain links TRBV7-9 with TRBJ1-1; D unclear. Trimming removed 5 bases at V and 2 bases at J, with 12 bases between. This CDR3 comprises 14 residues. Germline CDR1 SEHNR, CDR2 FQNEAQ (reference sequence). The CDR3 loop is CASSQPPVNTEAFF. The DNA of the CDR3 is TGTGCCAGCAGCCAGCCCCCAGTAAACACTGAAGCTTTCTTT.

This clone has just a few counts. V and J are TRBV18 and TRBJ1-2; no reliable D call. Germline V gene sequence: CDR1 KGHSH, CDR2 LQKENI. V lost 2 bases and J lost 2, with 9 bases in between. The CDR3 loop spans 14 amino acids. The DNA of the CDR3 is TGTGCCAGCTCACCAGCAGACACCAACTATGGCTACACCTTC. This sequence encodes CASSPADTNYGYTF.

This chain links TRBV2 with TRBJ1-5; 7 bases agree with TRBD1. V dropped 5 bases and J dropped 8; count of bases not matched to a gene: 9. CDR1 and CDR2 (germline): SNHLY, FYNNEI. There are 14 residues in the CDR3. CDR3 bases: TGTGCCAGCAGTCTGGGGTCAGGGGGGAAGCCCCAGCATTTT. Translation: CASSLGSGGKPQHF. The entire variable domain, with the rest obtained from reference TRBV2 and TRBJ1-5, is as follows: EPEVTQTPSHQVTQMGQEVILRCVPISNHLYFYWYRQILGQKVEFLVSFYNNEISEKSEIFDDQFSVERPDGSNFTLKIRSTKLEDSAMYFCASSLGSGGKPQHFGDGTRLSIL.

V and J are TRBV28 and TRBJ1-1; TRBD1 is a possible D gene (5 bases). Trimming removed 5 bases from V and 1 base from J, with 14 bases in between. Germline CDR1 is MDHEN and CDR2 is SYDVKM. This CDR3 contains 15 residues. CDR3 nucleotides: TGTGCCAGCAGTCTACATCACGGGGGGAACACTGAAGCTTTCTTT. Residues: CASSLHHGGNTEAFF.

The rearrangement links TRBV7-9 to TRBJ2-5, with TRBD1 as a possible D gene (8 bases). Trimming stripped 4 bases from V and 5 bases from J, with 14 bases between. The length of the CDR3 is 14 residues. Germline V gene sequence: CDR1 SEHNR, CDR2 FQNEAQ (reference sequence). The CDR3 protein is CASSSGQGGETQYF. The CDR3 DNA follows: TGTGCCAGCAGCTCTGGACAGGGAGGGGAGACCCAGTACTTC.

This clone has a single count. The chain recombines TRBV6-4 with TRBJ2-3; no definite D call. V was pared by 8 bases and J by 7 bases, with 22 bases between. The CDR3 is 15 residues long. Germline CDR1 MRHNA, CDR2 SNTAGT. In nucleotides, the CDR3 is TGTGCCAGCGCTATGGATCCCAGGCCCGGTAATACGCAGTATTTT. Translating it yields CASAMDPRPGNTQYF.

The chain recombines TRBV6-5 with TRBJ2-5, with D possibly being TRBD1 (6 bases). The germline V gene has CDR1 MNHEY and CDR2 SVGAGI. There are 14 residues in the CDR3. The V gene lost 6 bases and the J gene lost 0 bases, with 11 bases spanning the gap. The CDR3 loop reads CASSPNRDQETQYF. CDR3 sequence (DNA): TGTGCCAGCAGCCCTAACAGGGACCAAGAGACCCAGTACTTC.